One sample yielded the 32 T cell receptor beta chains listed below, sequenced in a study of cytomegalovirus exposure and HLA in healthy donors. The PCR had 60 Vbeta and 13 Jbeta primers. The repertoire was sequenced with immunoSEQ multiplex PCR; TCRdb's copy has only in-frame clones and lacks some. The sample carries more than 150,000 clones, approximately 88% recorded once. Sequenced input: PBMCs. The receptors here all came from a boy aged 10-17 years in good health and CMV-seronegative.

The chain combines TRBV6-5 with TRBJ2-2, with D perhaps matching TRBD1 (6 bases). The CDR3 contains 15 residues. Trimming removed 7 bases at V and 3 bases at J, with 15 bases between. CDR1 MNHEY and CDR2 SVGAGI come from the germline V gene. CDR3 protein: CASKIQGADTGELFF. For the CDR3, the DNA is TGTGCCAGCAAAATACAGGGTGCGGACACCGGGGAGCTGTTTTTT.

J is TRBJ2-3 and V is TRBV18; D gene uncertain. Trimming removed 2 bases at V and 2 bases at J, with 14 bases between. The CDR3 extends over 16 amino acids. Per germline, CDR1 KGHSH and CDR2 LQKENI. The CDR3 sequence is CASSPTSLSTTDTQYF. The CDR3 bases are TGTGCCAGCTCACCAACTTCCCTAAGCACCACAGATACGCAGTATTTT. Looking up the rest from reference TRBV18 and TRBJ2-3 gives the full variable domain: NAGVMQNPRHLVRRRGQEARLRCSPMKGHSHVYWYRQLPEEGLKFMVYLQKENIIDESGMPKERFSAEFPKEGPSILRIQQVVRGDSAAYFCASSPTSLSTTDTQYFGPGTRLTVL.

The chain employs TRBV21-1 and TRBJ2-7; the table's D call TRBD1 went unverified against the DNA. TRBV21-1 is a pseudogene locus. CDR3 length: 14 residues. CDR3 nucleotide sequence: TGTGCCAGCAGCATAACAGGGCCCCCCTACGAGCAGTACTTC. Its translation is CASSITGPPYEQYF.

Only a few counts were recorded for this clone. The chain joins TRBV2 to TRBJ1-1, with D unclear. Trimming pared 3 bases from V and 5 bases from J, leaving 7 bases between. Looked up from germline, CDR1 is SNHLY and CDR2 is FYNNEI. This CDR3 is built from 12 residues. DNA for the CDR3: TGTGCCAGCAGTGATAGGAGGACTGAAGCTTTCTTT. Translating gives CASSDRRTEAFF. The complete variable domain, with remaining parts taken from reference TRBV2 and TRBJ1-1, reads EPEVTQTPSHQVTQMGQEVILRCVPISNHLYFYWYRQILGQKVEFLVSFYNNEISEKSEIFDDQFSVERPDGSNFTLKIRSTKLEDSAMYFCASSDRRTEAFFGQGTRLTVV.

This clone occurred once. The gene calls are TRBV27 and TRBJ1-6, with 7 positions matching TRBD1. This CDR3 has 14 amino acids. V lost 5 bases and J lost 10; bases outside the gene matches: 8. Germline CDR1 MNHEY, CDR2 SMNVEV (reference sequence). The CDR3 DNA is TGTGCCAGCAGTCGCACCACAGGGGTCTCACCCCTCCACTTT. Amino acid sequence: CASSRTTGVSPLHF.

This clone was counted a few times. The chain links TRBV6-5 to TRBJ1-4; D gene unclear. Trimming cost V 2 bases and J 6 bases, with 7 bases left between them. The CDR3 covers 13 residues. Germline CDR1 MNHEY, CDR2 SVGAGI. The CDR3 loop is CASSYRDYEKLFF. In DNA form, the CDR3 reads TGTGCCAGCAGTTACAGAGACTATGAAAAACTGTTTTTT.

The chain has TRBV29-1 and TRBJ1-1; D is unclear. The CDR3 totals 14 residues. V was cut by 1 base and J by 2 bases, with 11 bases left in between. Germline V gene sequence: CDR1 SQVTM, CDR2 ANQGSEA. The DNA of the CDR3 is TGCAGCGTTGAAGGATACGGGATAAACACTGAAGCTTTCTTT. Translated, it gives CSVEGYGINTEAFF.

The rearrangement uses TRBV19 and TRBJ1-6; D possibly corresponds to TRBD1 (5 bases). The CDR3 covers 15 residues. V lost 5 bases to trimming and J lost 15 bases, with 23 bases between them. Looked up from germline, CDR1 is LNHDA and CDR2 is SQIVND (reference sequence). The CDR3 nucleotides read TGTGCCAGTAGTTTCGGGCGCGGGGGGATAATTGGCCTCCACTTT. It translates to CASSFGRGGIIGLHF.

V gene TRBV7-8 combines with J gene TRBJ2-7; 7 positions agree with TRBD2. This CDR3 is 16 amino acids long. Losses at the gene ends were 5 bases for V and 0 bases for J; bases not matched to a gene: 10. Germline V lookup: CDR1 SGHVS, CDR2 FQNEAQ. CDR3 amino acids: CASSPPGSSGSYEQYF. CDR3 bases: TGTGCCAGCAGCCCCCCCGGGTCTAGCGGCTCCTACGAGCAGTACTTC.

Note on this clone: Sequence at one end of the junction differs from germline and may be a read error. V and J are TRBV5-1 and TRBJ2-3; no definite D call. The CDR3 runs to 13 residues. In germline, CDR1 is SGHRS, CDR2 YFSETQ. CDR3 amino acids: CASSPQSPDMQYF. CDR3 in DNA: TGCGCCAGCAGCCCCCAGTCCCCAGATATGCAGTATTTT.

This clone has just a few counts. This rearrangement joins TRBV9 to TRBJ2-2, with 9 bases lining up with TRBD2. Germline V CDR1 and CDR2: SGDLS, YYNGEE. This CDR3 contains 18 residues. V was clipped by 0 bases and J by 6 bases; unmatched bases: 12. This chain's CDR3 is CASSVGPAGGSGAGELFF. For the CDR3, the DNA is TGTGCCAGCAGCGTAGGGCCAGCGGGAGGATCAGGTGCCGGGGAGCTGTTTTTT.

CDR3 nucleotide sequence: TGTGCCAGCATGGACAGGGGGCGTGGTGGCTACACCTTC. Translation gives CASMDRGRGGYTF. The chain carries TRBV28 and TRBJ1-2, with 11 bases lining up with TRBD1. From germline, CDR1 is MDHEN and CDR2 SYDVKM. The CDR3 is 13 residues long. The junction had 5 bases not matched to a gene; V was cut back by 7 bases and J by 7 bases.

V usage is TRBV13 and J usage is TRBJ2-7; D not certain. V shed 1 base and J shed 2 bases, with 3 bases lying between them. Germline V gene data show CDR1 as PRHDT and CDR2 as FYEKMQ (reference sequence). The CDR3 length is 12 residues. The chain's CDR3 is CASSLAAYEQYF. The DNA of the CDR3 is TGTGCCAGCAGCTTAGCAGCCTACGAGCAGTACTTC.

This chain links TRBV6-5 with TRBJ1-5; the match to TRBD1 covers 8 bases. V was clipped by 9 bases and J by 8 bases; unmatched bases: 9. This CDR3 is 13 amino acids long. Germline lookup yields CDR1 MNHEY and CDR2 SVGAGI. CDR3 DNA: TGTGCCAGTTGTCAGGGGGCGGGGAAGCCCCAGCATTTT. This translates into CASCQGAGKPQHF.

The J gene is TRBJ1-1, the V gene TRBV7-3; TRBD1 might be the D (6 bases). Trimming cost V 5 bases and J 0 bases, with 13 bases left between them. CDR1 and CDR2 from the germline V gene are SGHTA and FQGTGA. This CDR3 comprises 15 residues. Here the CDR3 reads CASSRGGTLNTEAFF. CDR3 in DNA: TGTGCCAGCAGCCGGGGGGGGACATTGAACACTGAAGCTTTCTTT.

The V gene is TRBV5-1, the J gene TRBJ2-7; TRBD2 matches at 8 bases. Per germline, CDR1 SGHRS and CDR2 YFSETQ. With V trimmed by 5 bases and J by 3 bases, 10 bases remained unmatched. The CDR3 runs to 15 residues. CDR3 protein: CASSLTAGAIYEQYF. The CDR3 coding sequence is TGCGCCAGCAGTTTAACAGCGGGAGCGATCTACGAGCAGTACTTC.

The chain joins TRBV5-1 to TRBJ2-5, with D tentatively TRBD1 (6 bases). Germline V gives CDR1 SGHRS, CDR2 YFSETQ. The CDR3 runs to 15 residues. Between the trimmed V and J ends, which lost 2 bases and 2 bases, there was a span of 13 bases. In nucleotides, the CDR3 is TGCGCCAGCAGCTTCACCTTGAGGGGGCAAGAGACCCAGTACTTC. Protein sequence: CASSFTLRGQETQYF.

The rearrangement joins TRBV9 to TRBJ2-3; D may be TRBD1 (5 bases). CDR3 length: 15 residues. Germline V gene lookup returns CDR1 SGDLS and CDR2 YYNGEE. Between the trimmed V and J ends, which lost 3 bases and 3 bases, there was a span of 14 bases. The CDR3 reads CASSDGGATTDTQYF. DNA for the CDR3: TGTGCCAGCAGCGACGGTGGGGCCACTACAGATACGCAGTATTTT.

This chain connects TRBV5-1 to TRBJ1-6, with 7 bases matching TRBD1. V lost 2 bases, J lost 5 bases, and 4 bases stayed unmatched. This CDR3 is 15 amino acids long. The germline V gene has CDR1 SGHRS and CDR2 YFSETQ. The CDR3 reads CASSFGQGDNSPLHF. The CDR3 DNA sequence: TGCGCCAGCAGCTTCGGTCAGGGGGATAATTCACCCCTCCACTTT.

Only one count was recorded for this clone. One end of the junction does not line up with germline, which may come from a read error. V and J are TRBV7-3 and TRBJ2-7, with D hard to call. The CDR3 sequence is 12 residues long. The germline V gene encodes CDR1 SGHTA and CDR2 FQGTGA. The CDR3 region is CSSSSKAYEQYF. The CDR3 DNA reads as TGTTCCAGCAGCTCGAAAGCATACGAGCAGTACTTC.

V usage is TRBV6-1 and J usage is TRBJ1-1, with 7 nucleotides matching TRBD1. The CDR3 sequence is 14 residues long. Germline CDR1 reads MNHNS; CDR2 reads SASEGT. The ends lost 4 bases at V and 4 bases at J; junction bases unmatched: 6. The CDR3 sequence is CASSGKTGFTEAFF. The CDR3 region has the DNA TGTGCCAGCAGTGGTAAGACAGGGTTCACTGAAGCTTTCTTT.

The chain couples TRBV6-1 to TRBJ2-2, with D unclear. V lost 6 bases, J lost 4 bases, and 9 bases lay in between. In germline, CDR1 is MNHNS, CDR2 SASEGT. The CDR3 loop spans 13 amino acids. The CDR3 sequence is CASSHYSTGELFF. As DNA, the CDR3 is TGTGCCAGCAGCCACTATTCCACCGGGGAGCTGTTTTTT.

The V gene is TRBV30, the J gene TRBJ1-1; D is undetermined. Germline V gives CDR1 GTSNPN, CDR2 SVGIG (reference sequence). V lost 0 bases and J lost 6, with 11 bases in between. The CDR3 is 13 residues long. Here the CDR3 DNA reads TGTGCCTGGAGTGTAAACGGGAGATCTGAAGCTTTCTTT. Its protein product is CAWSVNGRSEAFF.

In DNA, the CDR3 is TGTGCCAGCAGGTCTGTCCACAATGAGCAGTTCTTC. It yields the protein CASRSVHNEQFF. This sequence joins TRBV11-1 and TRBJ2-1, with D hard to call. Trimming left V 6 bases short and J 5 bases short, with 8 bases between. This CDR3 has 12 residues. Germline V gives CDR1 SGHAT, CDR2 FQDESV (reference sequence).

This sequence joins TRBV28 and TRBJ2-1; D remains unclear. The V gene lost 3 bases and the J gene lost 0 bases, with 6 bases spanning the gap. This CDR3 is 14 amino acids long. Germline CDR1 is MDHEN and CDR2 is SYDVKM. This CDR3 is CASSFYSSYNEQFF. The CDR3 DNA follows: TGTGCCAGCAGTTTTTACAGCTCCTACAATGAGCAGTTCTTC.

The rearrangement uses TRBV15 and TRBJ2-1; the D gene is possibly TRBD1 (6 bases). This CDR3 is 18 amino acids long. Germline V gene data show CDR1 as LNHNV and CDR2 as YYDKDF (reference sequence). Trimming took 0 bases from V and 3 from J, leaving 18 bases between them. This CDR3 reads CATSRDLPGQRYYNEQFF. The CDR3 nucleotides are TGTGCCACCAGCAGAGATCTCCCCGGACAGAGGTACTACAATGAGCAGTTCTTC. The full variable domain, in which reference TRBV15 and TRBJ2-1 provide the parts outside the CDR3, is DAMVIQNPRYQVTQFGKPVTLSCSQTLNHNVMYWYQQKSSQAPKLLFHYYDKDFNNEADTPDNFQSRRPNTSFCFLDIRSPGLGDTAMYLCATSRDLPGQRYYNEQFFGPGTRLTVL.

The CDR3 spells CASNEGVSYNSPLHF. CDR3 coding DNA: TGTGCCAGCAACGAGGGGGTTTCATATAATTCACCCCTCCACTTT. J is TRBJ1-6 and V is TRBV2, with D possibly matching TRBD1 (6 bases). This CDR3 is built from 15 residues. The V end was cut by 7 bases, the J end by 4 bases, with 14 bases between. Germline assignment: CDR1 SNHLY and CDR2 FYNNEI.

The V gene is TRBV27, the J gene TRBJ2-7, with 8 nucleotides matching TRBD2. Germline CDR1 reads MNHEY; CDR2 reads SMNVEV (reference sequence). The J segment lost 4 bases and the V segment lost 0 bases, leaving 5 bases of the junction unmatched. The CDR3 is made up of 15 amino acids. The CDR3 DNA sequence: TGTGCCAGCAGTTTATCAAGCGGGGGTTCGTACGAGCAGTACTTC. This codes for CASSLSSGGSYEQYF.

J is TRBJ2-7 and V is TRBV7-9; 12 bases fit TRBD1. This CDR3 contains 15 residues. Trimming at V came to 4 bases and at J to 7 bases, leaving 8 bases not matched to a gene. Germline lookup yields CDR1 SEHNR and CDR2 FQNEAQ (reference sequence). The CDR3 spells CASSSPGTGGKEQYF. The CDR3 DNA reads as TGTGCCAGCAGCTCCCCTGGGACAGGGGGCAAGGAGCAGTACTTC. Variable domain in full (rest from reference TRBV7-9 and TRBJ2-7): DTGVSQNPRHKITKRGQNVTFRCDPISEHNRLYWYRQTLGQGPEFLTYFQNEAQLEKSRLLSDRFSAERPKGSFSTLEIQRTEQGDSAMYLCASSSPGTGGKEQYFGPGTRLTVT.

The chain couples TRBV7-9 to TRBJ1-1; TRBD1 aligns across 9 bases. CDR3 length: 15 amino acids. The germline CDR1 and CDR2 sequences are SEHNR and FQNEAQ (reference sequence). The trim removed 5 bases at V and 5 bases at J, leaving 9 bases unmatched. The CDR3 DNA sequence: TGTGCCAGCAGCCCACTACAGGGGGCCAGGACTGAAGCTTTCTTT. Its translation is CASSPLQGARTEAFF. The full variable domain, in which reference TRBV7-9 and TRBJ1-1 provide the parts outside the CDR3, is DTGVSQNPRHKITKRGQNVTFRCDPISEHNRLYWYRQTLGQGPEFLTYFQNEAQLEKSRLLSDRFSAERPKGSFSTLEIQRTEQGDSAMYLCASSPLQGARTEAFFGQGTRLTVV.

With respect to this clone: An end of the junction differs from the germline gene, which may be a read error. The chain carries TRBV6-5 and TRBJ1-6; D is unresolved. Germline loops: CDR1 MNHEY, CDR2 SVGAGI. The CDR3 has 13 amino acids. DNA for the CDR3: TGTGCCAGCGGGAGAGTCAATAATTCACCCCTCCTCTTT. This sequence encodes CASGRVNNSPLLF.

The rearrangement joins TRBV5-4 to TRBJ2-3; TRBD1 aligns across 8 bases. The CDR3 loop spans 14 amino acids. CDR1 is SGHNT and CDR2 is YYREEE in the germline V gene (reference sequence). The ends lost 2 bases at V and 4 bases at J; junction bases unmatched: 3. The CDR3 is CASSLGQGADTQYF. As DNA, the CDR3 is TGTGCCAGCAGCTTAGGACAGGGCGCAGATACGCAGTATTTT. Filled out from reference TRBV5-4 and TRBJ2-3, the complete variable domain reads ETGVTQSPTHLIKTRGQQVTLRCSSQSGHNTVSWYQQALGQGPQFIFQYYREEENGRGNFPPRFSGLQFPNYSSELNVNALELDDSALYLCASSLGQGADTQYFGPGTRLTVL.